This TCR beta chain originates from a study of blood T cell repertoires in COVID-19 (dated by TCRdb to the early 2020s). Regarding the study in general: Collaborator samples came from the United States, Italy and Spain and covered acute and convalescent phases of COVID-19. The prospective study material was composed of cDNA or gDNA derived from T cells, B-cell-depleted T cells, or PBMCs. The dataset comprised deeply sampled blood TCRbeta repertoires from subjects exposed to, actively infected with, or recovered from COVID-19. The repertoires were made available in a free public database intended to serve as a resource for research on the immune response to SARS-CoV-2. The samples were drawn from two sources: the first 160 participants of the ongoing ImmuneRACE study, and 950 to 1,500 subjects contributed by 6 global collaborators. The sample metadata nearly always contained a de-identified subject ID, COVID-19 status, age in years and sex. Where available, HLA class I and class II types were obtained from metadata supplied by the sample provider rather than from assay-based typing.

Details on this clone: Its antigen remains unidentified. No much larger clone exists at a distance of one base, and base qualities are not known.

TCRbeta CDR3 regions were amplified from genomic DNA using the immunoSEQ Assay, a bias-controlled multiplex PCR. Per the original workflow: The number of nucleated cells in each sample was estimated from the amplification of reference gene primers within the assay. Sequence reads were collapsed and filtered to measure the absolute abundance of every unique TCRbeta CDR3 rearrangement. Productive Simpson clonality was computed per sample as the square root of Simpson's diversity index over productive rearrangements. TCRdb carries this immuneACCESS record with in-frame sequences only. Its versions omit some clonotypes, under half of them owing to an unresolved V gene in the studies checked, with the rest unexplained. Clone size and the V and J calls come from that table; the DNA yielded D and trimming. This sample is represented by 150,000 to 200,000 clones; 70% to 80% of them were singletons. The ten largest clones capture 17% of the sample.

On the study overall, not on this receptor specifically: The amount of clinical and demographic metadata varied by source and participant and was provided uncurated.

V ends up 2 bases short and J 5 bases short, with an unmatched junction base count of 14. The germline V gene (reference sequence) yields SEHNR for CDR1 and FQNEAQ for CDR2. The CDR3 sequence holds 18 residues, the cysteine and phenylalanine included. Only the CDR3 DNA is retained, 54 bases long and in frame from the first base. In the prospective study, participants were about 18 to 95 years old, resided in about two dozen geographic areas of the United States, and were enrolled through a virtual design. In the prospective study, participants were assigned to cohorts based on the clinical history participants reported in a screening survey and a study questionnaire. Recovered participants in ImmuneRACE Cohort 3 were defined as having two consecutive negative NP/OP PCR tests, clearance from a healthcare professional, or resolution of symptoms. In the prospective study, mobile phlebotomists collected whole blood, serum and a nasopharyngeal or oropharyngeal swab from each participant. Over an approximately two-month period, participants in the prospective study had the option of providing additional blood draws and questionnaires. Blood samples from the prospective study were shipped frozen or at room temperature prior to DNA extraction.

The sample comprised PBMCs or T cells enriched from blood (not recorded which). This sequence was found in a woman aged 45-60 years who had recovered from COVID-19. The V gene is TRBV7-9 and the J gene is TRBJ2-3; TRBD1 fits 9 bases in the junction. The nucleotide sequence is TGTGCCAGCAGCTTAAGTCACGGGACAGGGTCCCGGAGAGATACGCAGTATTTT. It translates as CASSLSHGTGSRRDTQYF.